Below, 10 T cell receptor beta chains from the same sample are listed, as sequenced in a study of regulatory T cells in long-lasting Graves disease (dated by TCRdb to 2020 to 2022). Interpreted using the paper, the time point label stands for: newly diagnosed GD, antithyroid drugs for less than 3 months. For both TCR sequencing and RNA sequencing, RNA was extracted from PBMCs using TRIzol. Library preparation was by multiplex PCR. Sequencing relied on an Illumina HiSeq 4000. To build TCR beta libraries, CDR3 regions were amplified by Arm-PCR using iRepertoire HTBI primers. Using fastp trimming at Q25 and MiXCR clonotype assembly, TCRdb reanalyzed the public sequencing data and kept in-frame beta chains. Rows are unified per CDR3 protein, each entry keeping the most common DNA and genes. Counted in this sample were roughly 380,000 distinct CDR3 sequences; approximately 15% of them appeared once. Together, the top ten hold 25% to 30% of the sample.

The sample also formed part of further work on T cells in Graves' hyperthyroidism and ophthalmopathy.

Source: peripheral blood mononuclear cells (PBMCs), taken at new diagnosis, from a patient treated with antithyroid drugs. Receptor source: a middle-aged man with Graves disease. Donor details come from another sample of the same person, matched by shared clones.

This clonotype was detected many times. This chain joins TRBV5-1 and TRBJ2-3; 7 positions agree with TRBD2. Trimming at V came to 4 bases and at J to 0 bases, leaving 5 bases not matched to a gene. Germline assignment: CDR1 SGHRS and CDR2 YFSETQ. This CDR3 has 15 amino acids. This CDR3 reads CASSEAGSSTDTQYF. The CDR3 DNA reads as TGCGCCAGCAGCGAAGCGGGGTCTAGCACAGATACGCAGTATTTT.

This chain connects TRBV5-1 to TRBJ2-7; 7 bases fit TRBD1. The CDR3 totals 17 residues. V gave up 4 bases and J gave up 10 bases; unmatched junction bases: 23. The V gene's germline CDR1 is SGHRS and CDR2 YFSETQ. This chain's CDR3 is CASSEDRARGMGLGQYF. Here the CDR3 DNA reads TGCGCCAGCAGCGAAGACAGGGCCAGAGGAATGGGTCTCGGACAGTACTTC.

This clonotype was seen many times. CDR3: CAWSVNIDQYF. CDR3 coding DNA: TGTGCCTGGAGTGTAAACATAGATCAGTACTTC. The chain couples TRBV30 to TRBJ2-5; D unresolved. CDR1 is GTSNPN and CDR2 is SVGIG in the germline V gene (reference sequence). V lost 0 bases to trimming and J lost 11 bases, with 10 bases between them. The length of the CDR3 is 11 residues.

The sample holds many counts of this clonotype. The chain recombines TRBV2 with TRBJ2-3; tentatively, D is TRBD2 (6 bases). Germline V gene data show CDR1 as SNHLY and CDR2 as FYNNEI. V dropped 6 bases and J dropped 2 bases, with 9 bases sitting between them. CDR3 length: 13 amino acids. CDR3 amino acids: CASRGGYTDTQYF. The CDR3 DNA sequence: TGTGCCAGCAGGGGAGGATACACAGATACGCAGTATTTT.

This clonotype was seen many times. The chain links TRBV5-1 to TRBJ1-1; weak D call: TRBD1 (6 bases). Per germline, CDR1 SGHRS and CDR2 YFSETQ. Trimming pared 4 bases from V and 3 bases from J, leaving 13 bases between. This CDR3 has 14 residues. The CDR3 coding sequence is TGCGCCAGCAGCGCAACAGGGTGGGACACTGAAGCTTTCTTT. Amino acid sequence: CASSATGWDTEAFF.

This clonotype has more than one count but fewer than ten. The chain carries TRBV7-2 and TRBJ2-1, with 9 positions matching TRBD1. The end of the DNA fits TRBJ2-5 better, so the J call may be wrong. The CDR3 extends over 14 amino acids. CDR1 SGHTA and CDR2 FQGNSA come from the germline V gene. CDR3 sequence (DNA): TGTGCCAGCAGCTGGGGACAGGGTGTAGAGACCCAGTACTTC. Its translation: CASSWGQGVETQYF.

Many counts were recorded for this clonotype. This chain connects TRBV7-8 to TRBJ1-4, with D possibly TRBD1 on 6 matching bases. From germline, CDR1 is SGHVS and CDR2 FQNEAQ. CDR3 length: 14 residues. The V end lost 5 bases, the J end lost 7 bases, and 14 bases lay between the germline ends. As DNA, the CDR3 is TGTGCCAGCAGCGAACAGGGTTGGACTGAAAAACTGTTTTTT. Protein product: CASSEQGWTEKLFF.

The V call is TRBV3-1, the J call TRBJ1-1; D unclear. Trimming shortened V by 1 base and J by 3 bases, and 9 bases separated the two germline ends. Germline loops: CDR1 LGHDT, CDR2 YNNKEL (reference sequence). The CDR3 consists of 14 residues. The CDR3 reads CASSQVDLDTEAFF. The CDR3 DNA sequence: TGTGCCAGCAGCCAAGTCGATCTGGACACTGAAGCTTTCTTT.

This clonotype was seen more than once but under ten times. V usage is TRBV28 and J usage is TRBJ2-5, with TRBD2 matching 11 bases. CDR1 and CDR2 from the germline V gene are MDHEN and SYDVKM. V was clipped by 6 bases and J by 3 bases; unmatched bases: 9. The CDR3 is 16 residues long. The CDR3 is CASSTTQGLAEETQYF. The CDR3 coding sequence is TGTGCCAGCAGCACAACCCAGGGACTAGCGGAAGAGACCCAGTACTTC.

V is TRBV4-1 and J is TRBJ1-1; D perhaps matches TRBD1 (6 bases). In germline, CDR1 is MGHRA, CDR2 YSYEKL. The CDR3 loop spans 13 amino acids. The V and J ends lost 3 bases and 7 bases respectively, with 12 bases between them. CDR3 sequence (DNA): TGCGCCAGCAGCCAGACAGGACGGAATGAAGCTTTCTTT. Residues: CASSQTGRNEAFF.